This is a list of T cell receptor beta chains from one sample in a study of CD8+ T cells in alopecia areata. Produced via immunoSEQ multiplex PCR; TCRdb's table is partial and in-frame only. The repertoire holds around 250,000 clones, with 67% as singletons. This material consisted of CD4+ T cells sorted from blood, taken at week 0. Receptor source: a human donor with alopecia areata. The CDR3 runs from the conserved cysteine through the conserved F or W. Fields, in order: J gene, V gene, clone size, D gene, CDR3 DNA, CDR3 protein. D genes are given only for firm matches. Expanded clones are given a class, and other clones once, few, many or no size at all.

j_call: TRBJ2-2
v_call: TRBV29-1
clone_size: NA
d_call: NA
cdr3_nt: TGCAGCGGTTGTCTGACAGGTCGGACCGGGGAGCTGTTTTTT
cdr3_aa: CSGCLTGRTGELFF

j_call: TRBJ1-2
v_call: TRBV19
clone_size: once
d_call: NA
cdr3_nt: TGTGCCAGTAGTAACAAGGGTGGCTACACCTTC
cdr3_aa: CASSNKGGYTF

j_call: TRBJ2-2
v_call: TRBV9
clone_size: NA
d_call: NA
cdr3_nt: TGTGCCAGCAGCGTCGTAGCCGGGGAGCTGTTTTTT
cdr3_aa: CASSVVAGELFF

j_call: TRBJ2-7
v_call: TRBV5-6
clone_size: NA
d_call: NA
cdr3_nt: TGTGCCAGCAGCTTGGGGACGGTCTACGAGCAGTACTTC
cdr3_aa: CASSLGTVYEQYF

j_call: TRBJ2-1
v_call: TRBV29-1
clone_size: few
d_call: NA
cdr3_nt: TGCAGCGTTCGAGACTACTACAATGAGCAGTTCTTC
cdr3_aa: CSVRDYYNEQFF

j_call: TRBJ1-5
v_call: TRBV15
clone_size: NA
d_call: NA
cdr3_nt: TGTGCCACCAGCAGAGGTGGGGGAGGTCAGCCCCAGCATTTT
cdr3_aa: CATSRGGGGQPQHF

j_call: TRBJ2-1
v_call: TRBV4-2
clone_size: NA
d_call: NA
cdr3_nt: TGTGCCAGCAGCCAAGATCGTCTAGTCCGGGCTGAGCAGTTCTTC
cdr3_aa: CASSQDRLVRAEQFF

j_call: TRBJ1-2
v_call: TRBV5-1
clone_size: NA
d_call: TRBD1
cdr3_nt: TGCGCCAGCAGCTTATCGACAGGGAACATAAACTATGGCTACACCTTC
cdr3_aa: CASSLSTGNINYGYTF

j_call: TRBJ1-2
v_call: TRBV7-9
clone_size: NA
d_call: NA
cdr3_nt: TGTGCCAGCAGTAATCGGGAGGACTACACCTTC
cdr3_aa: CASSNREDYTF

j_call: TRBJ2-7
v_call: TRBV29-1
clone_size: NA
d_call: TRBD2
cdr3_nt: TGCAGCGTTTCCCGGGGGGGAAAGGGCTACGAGCAGTACTTC
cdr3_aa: CSVSRGGKGYEQYF

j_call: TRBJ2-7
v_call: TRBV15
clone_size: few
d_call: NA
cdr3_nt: TGTGCCACCAGCAGAGATGGGGGTCCAGGCGGGGAGCAGTACTTC
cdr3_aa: CATSRDGGPGGEQYF

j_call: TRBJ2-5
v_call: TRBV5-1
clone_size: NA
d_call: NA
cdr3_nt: TGCGCCAGCAGCTTGGGAGGGTTCCAAGAGACCCAGTACTTC
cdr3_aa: CASSLGGFQETQYF

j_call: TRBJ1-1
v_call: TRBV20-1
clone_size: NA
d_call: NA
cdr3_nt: TGCAGTGCTAGAGATATGAGTGAAGCTTTCTTT
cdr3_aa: CSARDMSEAFF

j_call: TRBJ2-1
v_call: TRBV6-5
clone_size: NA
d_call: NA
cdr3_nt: TGTGCCAGCAGTTACTTACGCGATCTAGCTGGGCAGTTCTTC
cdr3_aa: CASSYLRDLAGQFF

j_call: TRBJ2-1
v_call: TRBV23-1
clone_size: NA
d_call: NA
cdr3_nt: TGCGCCAGCAGTCAAGTCGACAATGAGCAGTTCTTC
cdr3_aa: CASSQVDNEQFF

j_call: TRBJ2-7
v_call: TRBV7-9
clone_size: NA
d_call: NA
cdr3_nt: TGTGCCAGCAGCTTAAGGGGCCAGACCTACGAGCAGTACTTC
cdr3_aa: CASSLRGQTYEQYF

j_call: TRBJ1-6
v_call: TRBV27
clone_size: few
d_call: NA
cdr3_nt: TGTGCCAGCAGTTTAGAACGAAATAATTCACCCCTCCACTTT
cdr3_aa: CASSLERNNSPLHF

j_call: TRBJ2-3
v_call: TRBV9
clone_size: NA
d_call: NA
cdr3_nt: TGTGCCAGCAGCGTTTTCAGCTTGGATACGCAGTATTTT
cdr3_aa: CASSVFSLDTQYF

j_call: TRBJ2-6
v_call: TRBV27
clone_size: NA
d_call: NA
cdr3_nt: TGTGCCAACCTAAAGCTGGGGACCAACGTCCTGACTTTC
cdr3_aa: CANLKLGTNVLTF

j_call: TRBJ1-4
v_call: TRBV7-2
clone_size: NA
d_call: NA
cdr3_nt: TGTGCCAGCAGCTTACTGGCAGGGGTGGGGGAAAAACTGTTTTTT
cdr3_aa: CASSLLAGVGEKLFF

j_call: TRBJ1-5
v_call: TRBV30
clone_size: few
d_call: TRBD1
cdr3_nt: TGTGCCTGGAGTGTACAGGGGAATCAGCCCCAGCATTTT
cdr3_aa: CAWSVQGNQPQHF

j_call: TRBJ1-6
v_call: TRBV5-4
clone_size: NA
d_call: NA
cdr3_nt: TGTGCCAGCAGCTTGGAATTCCTCAATTCACCCCTCCACTTT
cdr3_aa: CASSLEFLNSPLHF

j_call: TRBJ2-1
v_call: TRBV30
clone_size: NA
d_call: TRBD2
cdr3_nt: TGTGCCTGGAGTTCCCGGACTAGCGGGTACAATGAGCAGTTCTTC
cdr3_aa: CAWSSRTSGYNEQFF

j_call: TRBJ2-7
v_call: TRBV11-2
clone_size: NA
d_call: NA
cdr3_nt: TGTGCCAGCAGCCCCCGGAGGGGTTCCTACGAGCAGTACTTC
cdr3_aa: CASSPRRGSYEQYF

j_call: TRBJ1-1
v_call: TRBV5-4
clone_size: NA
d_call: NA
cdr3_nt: TGTGCCAGCAGCTTCGGCAGGGACACTGAAGCTTTCTTT
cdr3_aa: CASSFGRDTEAFF

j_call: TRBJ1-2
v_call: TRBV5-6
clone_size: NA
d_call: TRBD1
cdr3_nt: TGTGCCAGCAGCCGGAGGACAGGGAACTATGGCTACACCTTC
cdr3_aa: CASSRRTGNYGYTF

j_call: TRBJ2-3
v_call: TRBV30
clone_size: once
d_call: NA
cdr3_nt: TGTGCCTGGAGTAGGGACACTAGCACAGATACGCAGTATTTT
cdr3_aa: CAWSRDTSTDTQYF

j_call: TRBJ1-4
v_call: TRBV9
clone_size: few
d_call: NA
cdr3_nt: TGTGCCAGCACCAGGGCCCCAACTAATGAAAAACTGTTTTTT
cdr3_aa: CASTRAPTNEKLFF

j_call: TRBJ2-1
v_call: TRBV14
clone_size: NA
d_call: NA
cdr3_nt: TGTGCCAGCAGCCAAGCGAGAGGGACGTATTCCTACAATGAGCAGTTCTTC
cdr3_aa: CASSQARGTYSYNEQFF

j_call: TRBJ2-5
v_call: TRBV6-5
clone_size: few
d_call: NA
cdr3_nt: TGTGCCAGCGGCCCACACGGGGAGACCCAGTACTTC
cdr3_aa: CASGPHGETQYF

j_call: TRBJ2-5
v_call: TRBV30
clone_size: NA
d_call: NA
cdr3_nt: TGTGCCTGGGTTAGAGAAGAGACCCAGTACTTC
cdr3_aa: CAWVREETQYF

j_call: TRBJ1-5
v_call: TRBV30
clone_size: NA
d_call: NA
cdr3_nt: TGTGCCTGGAGTGTACTCCCTGGAAATCAGCCCCAGCATTTT
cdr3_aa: CAWSVLPGNQPQHF

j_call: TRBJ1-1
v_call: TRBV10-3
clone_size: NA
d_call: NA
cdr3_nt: TGTGCCATCAGTGAGGTAGGGGGGTTCAGGGGCACTGAAGCTTTCTTT
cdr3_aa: CAISEVGGFRGTEAFF

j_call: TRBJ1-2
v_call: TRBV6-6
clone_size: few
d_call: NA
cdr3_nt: TGTGCCAGCAGAAGAAACAGGGAAGCGGGCTATGGCTACACCTTC
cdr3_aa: CASRRNREAGYGYTF

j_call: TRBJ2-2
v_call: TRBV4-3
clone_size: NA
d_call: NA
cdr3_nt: TGCGCCAGCAGCCAAGCGGGGGCGAACACCGGGGAGCTGTTTTTT
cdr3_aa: CASSQAGANTGELFF

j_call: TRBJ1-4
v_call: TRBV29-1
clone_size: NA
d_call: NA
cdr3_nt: TGCAGCGCGGTGCTGAGCGTTGGAGGCTTTGGAAAACTGTTTTTT
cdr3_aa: CSAVLSVGGFGKLFF

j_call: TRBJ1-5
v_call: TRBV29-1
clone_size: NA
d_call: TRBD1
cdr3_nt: TGCAGCGTTGAAACAGGGGGTGGCAATCAGCCCCAGCATTTT
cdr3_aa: CSVETGGGNQPQHF

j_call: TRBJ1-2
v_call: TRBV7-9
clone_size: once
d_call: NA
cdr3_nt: TGTGCCAGCAGCCGAATTGCGTTCAACTATGGCTACACCTTC
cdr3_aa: CASSRIAFNYGYTF

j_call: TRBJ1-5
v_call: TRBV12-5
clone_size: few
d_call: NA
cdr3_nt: TGTGCTAGTGGGGCGGAGGGGGGTCAGCCCCAGCATTTT
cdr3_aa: CASGAEGGQPQHF

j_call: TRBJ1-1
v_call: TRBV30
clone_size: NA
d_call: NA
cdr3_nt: TGTGCCTGGGCCGGGTACGACACTGAAGCTTTCTTT
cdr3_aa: CAWAGYDTEAFF

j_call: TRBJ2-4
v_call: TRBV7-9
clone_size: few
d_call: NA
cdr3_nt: TGTGCCAGCAGCTTGGAGGGGCCCAAAAACATTCAGTACTTC
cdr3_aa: CASSLEGPKNIQYF

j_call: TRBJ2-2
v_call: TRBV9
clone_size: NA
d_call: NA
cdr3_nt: TGTGCCAGCAGCGTAGCTGCCGGGGAGCTGTTTTTT
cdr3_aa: CASSVAAGELFF

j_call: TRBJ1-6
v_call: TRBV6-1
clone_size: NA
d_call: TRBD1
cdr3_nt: TGTGCCAGCTCCGGGACAGGGGGCCGTTCACCCCTCCACTTT
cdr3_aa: CASSGTGGRSPLHF

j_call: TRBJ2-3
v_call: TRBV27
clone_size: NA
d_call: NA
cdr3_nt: TGTGCCAGCAGTTTGCCAGGGCTCTATACGCAGTATTTT
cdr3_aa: CASSLPGLYTQYF

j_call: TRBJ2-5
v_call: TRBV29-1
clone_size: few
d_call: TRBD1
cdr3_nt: TGCAGCATTGACAGGGGGCACCCCGGAGAGACCCAGTACTTC
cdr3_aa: CSIDRGHPGETQYF

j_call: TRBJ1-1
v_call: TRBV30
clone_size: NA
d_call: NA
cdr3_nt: TGTGCCTGGATGAGACAGGCGAACACTGAAGCTTTCTTT
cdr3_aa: CAWMRQANTEAFF

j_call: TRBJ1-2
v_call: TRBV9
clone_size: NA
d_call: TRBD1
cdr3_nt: TGTGCCAGCAGCGCCCGGACAGGGGAGGGTGGCTACACCTTC
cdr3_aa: CASSARTGEGGYTF

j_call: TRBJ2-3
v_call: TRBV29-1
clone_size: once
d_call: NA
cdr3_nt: TGCAGCGTTGCAGAGGGCACAGATACGCAGTATTTT
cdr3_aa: CSVAEGTDTQYF

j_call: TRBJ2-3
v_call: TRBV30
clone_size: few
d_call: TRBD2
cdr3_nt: TGTGCCTGCTCGGCGGGGGGGGTAGCAGATACGCAGTATTTT
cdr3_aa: CACSAGGVADTQYF

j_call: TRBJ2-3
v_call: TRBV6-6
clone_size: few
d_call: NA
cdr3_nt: TGTGCCACCAGAACGGGGGCGGGGGAGCAGTATTTT
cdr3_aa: CATRTGAGEQYF

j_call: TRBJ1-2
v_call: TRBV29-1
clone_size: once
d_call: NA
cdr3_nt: TGCAGCGCCGAGGGTGGGAATGGCTACACCTTC
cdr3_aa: CSAEGGNGYTF

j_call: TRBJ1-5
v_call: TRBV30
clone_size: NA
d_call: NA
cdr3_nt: TGTGCCTGGACTCCCCGGGTTGCCAATCAGCCCCAGCATTTT
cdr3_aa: CAWTPRVANQPQHF

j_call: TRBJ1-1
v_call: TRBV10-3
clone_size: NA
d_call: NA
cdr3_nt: TGTGCCATCAGTGAGTCGTGGGGCTCTGAAGCTTTCTTT
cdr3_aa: CAISESWGSEAFF

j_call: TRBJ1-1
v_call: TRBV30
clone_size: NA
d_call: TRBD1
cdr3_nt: TGTGCCTGGGGTTCGATCAGGGGGCTAAGGGCTGAAGCTTTCTTT
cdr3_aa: CAWGSIRGLRAEAFF

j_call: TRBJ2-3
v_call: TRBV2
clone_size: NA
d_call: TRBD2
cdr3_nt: TGTGCCAGCAGTGACCCGGGACTAGCTAGTACGCAGTATTTT
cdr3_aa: CASSDPGLASTQYF

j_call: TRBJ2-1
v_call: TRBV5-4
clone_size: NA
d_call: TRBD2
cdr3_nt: TGTGCCAGCAGCCCCAGCGGGGAAACCTACAATGAGCAGTTCTTC
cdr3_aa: CASSPSGETYNEQFF

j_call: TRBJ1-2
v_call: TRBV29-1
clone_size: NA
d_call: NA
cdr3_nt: TGCAGCGCCCGACGGGCTACTAACTATGGCTACACCTTC
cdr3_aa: CSARRATNYGYTF

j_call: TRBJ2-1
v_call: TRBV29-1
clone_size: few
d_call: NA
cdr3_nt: TGCAGCGTTGAAGCCGGACCGATCAGCTCCTACAATGAGCAGTTCTTC
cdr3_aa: CSVEAGPISSYNEQFF

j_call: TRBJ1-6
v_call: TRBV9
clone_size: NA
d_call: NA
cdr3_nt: TGTGCCAGCAGCGTAGGGAATGTGAATTCACCCCTCCACTTT
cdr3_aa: CASSVGNVNSPLHF